This is a list of T cell receptor beta chains from one sample in a study of shared clonotypes between healthy human individuals. Data came from immunoSEQ multiplex PCR; TCRdb stores just in-frame clones and leaves some out. The table includes some 2,100,000 clones, 95% detected once. Sequenced sample: naive CD4+ T cells sorted from blood. The origin of the receptors is a man aged 18-30 years in good health. CDR3s include the opening cysteine and the closing phenylalanine or tryptophan.

v_call,cdr3_aa
TRBV27,CASSLMGEQYF
TRBV4-3,CASSRLLDSYEQYF
TRBV5-4,CASSASGPESGFF
TRBV11-2,CASSVDLFGTQYF
TRBV6-5,CASYRAKGSPLHF
TRBV6-6,CASGQREREQYF
TRBV5-1,CASRTANYGYTF
TRBV7-9,CASSLGQGPNEKLFF
TRBV7-9,CASSSDRDRGWKGYGYTF
TRBV19,CASSSRGSGYTF
TRBV30,CAWSPGGYQPQHF
TRBV18,CASSQRREPAHGYTF
TRBV11-1,CATSGTSGGWTQYF
TRBV7-9,CASSVGQNTDTQYF
TRBV29-1,CSVAAGLNTEAFF
TRBV10-3,CAISESAQGSTDTQYF
TRBV5-1,CASSFNLAGTDTQYF
TRBV11-2,CASSFGGEETQYF
TRBV29-1,CSVSNGQHNEQFF
TRBV2,CASRDLGGRAEKLFF
TRBV28,CASNSGGSGANVLTF
TRBV6-1,CASFRAGTNTGELFF
TRBV10-2,CASSAGSTDTQYF
TRBV30,CAWSVGHLSSGNTIYF
TRBV7-6,CASSRPDSPLHF
TRBV6-5,CASAGIAYEQYF
TRBV6-5,CASSEGQLNTEAFF
TRBV6-6,CASRYAGLINEQFF
TRBV5-4,CASSFTQGAPGEQYF
TRBV30,CAWRGQGIINTIYF
TRBV2,CASRVQTEAFF
TRBV10-3,CAISEGGRGEQFF
TRBV6-5,CASSTTGGRAYEQYF
TRBV4-1,CASSQPDSSQDGYTF
TRBV30,CAWSAGGQNHYTF
TRBV6-5,CATTESSYNEQFF
TRBV29-1,CSAVGLAGGTKDNEQFF
TRBV25-1,CANKRISAGINEKLFF
TRBV5-1,CASSLGGLGEKLFF
TRBV5-1,CASSLGGVGTDTQYF
TRBV7-2,CASSLSDRGREKLFF
TRBV2,CASSLRTGNYGYTF
TRBV7-9,CASSLLVNSPLHF
TRBV5-1,CASSLGAIGGNTEAFF
TRBV30,CAFSETRTEAFF
TRBV5-6,CASSFGGGSGYTF
TRBV29-1,CSVATGGGTEAFF
TRBV6-5,CASSYFGGNEQFF
TRBV30,CAWSVTSGVYEQFF
TRBV7-2,CASSFGLGYTGELFF
TRBV7-9,CASSLADRPNEQFF
TRBV7-2,CASALAGATEQFF
TRBV5-1,CASSPGENQPQHF
TRBV7-2,CASSLDRGSYNEQFF
TRBV7-9,CASRPITGSGANVLTF